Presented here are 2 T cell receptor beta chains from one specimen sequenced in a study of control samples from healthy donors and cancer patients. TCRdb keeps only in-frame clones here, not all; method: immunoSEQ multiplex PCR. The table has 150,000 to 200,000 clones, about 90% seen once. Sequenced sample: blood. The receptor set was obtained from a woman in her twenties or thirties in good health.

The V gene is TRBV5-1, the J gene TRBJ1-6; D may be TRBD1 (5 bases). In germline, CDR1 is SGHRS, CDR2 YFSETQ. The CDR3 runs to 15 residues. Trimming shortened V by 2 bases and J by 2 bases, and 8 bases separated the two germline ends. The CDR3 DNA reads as TGCGCCAGCAGCTTCCAGGGAGCCTATAATTCACCCCTCCACTTT. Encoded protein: CASSFQGAYNSPLHF.

The CDR3: CAISEGGTGNYNEQFF. In nucleotides, the CDR3 is TGTGCCATCAGTGAGGGCGGGACAGGAAACTACAATGAGCAGTTCTTC. The chain carries TRBV10-3 and TRBJ2-1; TRBD1 matches 8 bases. This CDR3 has 16 residues. V lost 2 bases, J lost 3 bases, and 6 bases stayed unmatched. Germline assignment: CDR1 ENHRY and CDR2 SYGVKD.